Listed below are T cell receptor beta chains from one sample, sequenced in a study of cytomegalovirus exposure and HLA in healthy donors. This table comes from immunoSEQ multiplex PCR, and its TCRdb copy is limited to in-frame clones, with some not included. The top ten clones hold 2.9% of a sample with over 120,000 clones, roughly 76% of them seen once. Material for sequencing was PBMCs. Every receptor here comes from a woman between 25 and 40 years old in good health and CMV-seronegative. Both conserved end residues are part of each CDR3. The order of the fields is J gene, D gene, V gene, clone size, CDR3 protein, CDR3 DNA. D genes are given only for firm matches. Size tells how often a clone was seen (once, few, many) or the class of an expanded clone, and some rows leave it out.

>TRBJ2-7|-|TRBV7-8|-
CASSLALGGHRYEQYF
TGTGCCAGCAGCTTAGCTCTGGGGGGGCATCGTTACGAGCAGTACTTC
>TRBJ2-3|-|TRBV5-6|-
CASSLLGSGATTDTQYF
TGTGCCAGCAGCTTGCTGGGTTCAGGGGCGACCACAGATACGCAGTATTTT
>TRBJ1-2|-|TRBV5-8|few
CASSLAGRNYGYTF
TGTGCCAGCAGCTTGGCAGGGCGGAACTATGGCTACACCTTC
>TRBJ1-2|-|TRBV5-8|-
CASSLSGVPYGYTF
TGTGCCAGCAGCCTATCGGGGGTTCCCTATGGCTACACCTTC
>TRBJ1-2|-|TRBV2|-
CASRASRPNYGYTF
TGTGCCAGCAGGGCCAGTCGTCCTAACTATGGCTACACCTTC
>TRBJ2-3|TRBD2|TRBV27|-
CASSSGGGTDTQYF
TGTGCCAGCAGTTCGGGAGGGGGCACAGATACGCAGTATTTT
>TRBJ1-2|TRBD1|TRBV30|-
CAWSVRQGALGTF
TGTGCCTGGAGTGTACGGCAGGGGGCCCTCGGCACCTTC
>TRBJ2-7|TRBD2|TRBV11-2|-
CASSFPASGGGREQYF
TGTGCCAGCAGCTTCCCCGCTAGCGGGGGGGGTCGCGAGCAGTACTTC
>TRBJ2-7|-|TRBV4-1|-
CASSQGYSYEQYF
TGCGCCAGCAGCCAGGGCTACTCGTACGAGCAGTACTTC
>TRBJ1-5|TRBD1|TRBV28|-
CASSLGQGGQPQHF
TGTGCCAGCAGTTTAGGACAGGGTGGTCAGCCCCAGCATTTT
>TRBJ2-7|-|TRBV10-2|-
CASGPAGHYEQYF
TGCGCCAGTGGCCCTGCGGGCCACTACGAGCAGTACTTC
>TRBJ2-5|-|TRBV29-1|-
CSVEVASQGTQYF
TGCAGCGTTGAAGTAGCATCCCAGGGGACCCAGTACTTC
>TRBJ1-1|TRBD1|TRBV19|-
CASSRDRGTEAFF
TGTGCCAGTAGTCGGGACAGGGGGACTGAAGCTTTCTTT
>TRBJ2-7|-|TRBV7-2|-
CASSLYRDNYEQYF
TGTGCCAGCAGCTTGTACAGGGACAACTACGAGCAGTACTTC
>TRBJ2-3|TRBD1|TRBV5-4|-
CASSRQILGQGKDTQYF
TGTGCCAGCAGCCGTCAGATCCTGGGACAGGGTAAAGATACGCAGTATTTT
>TRBJ1-2|-|TRBV2|few
CARSLGAGYGYTF
TGTGCCAGATCGTTGGGGGCTGGGTATGGCTACACCTTC
>TRBJ1-1|-|TRBV7-3|-
CASSLVPGAHTEAFF
TGTGCCAGCAGCTTAGTTCCTGGGGCGCACACTGAAGCTTTCTTT
>TRBJ2-5|TRBD2|TRBV5-6|-
CASSLPGLVPGTQYF
TGTGCCAGCAGCTTACCGGGACTAGTGCCTGGGACCCAGTACTTC
>TRBJ2-7|TRBD1|TRBV30|-
CAWSEGGESYEQYF
TGTGCCTGGAGCGAAGGGGGCGAATCCTACGAGCAGTACTTC
>TRBJ2-1|TRBD2|TRBV12-5|once
CASGLTSAGEQFF
TGTGCTAGTGGCTTGACTAGCGCCGGTGAGCAGTTCTTC
>TRBJ2-4|-|TRBV6-6|-
CASSYGLAKNIQYF
TGTGCCAGCAGTTACGGACTAGCCAAAAACATTCAGTACTTC
>TRBJ2-5|-|TRBV28|-
CASSLVGPQETQYF
TGTGCCAGCAGTTTAGTGGGGCCGCAAGAGACCCAGTACTTC
>TRBJ1-2|-|TRBV7-2|once
CASSLERGNGYTF
TGTGCCAGCAGCTTAGAAAGGGGAAATGGCTACACCTTC
>TRBJ2-7|-|TRBV5-4|-
CASSLDRYSSYEQYF
TGTGCCAGCAGCTTGGACCGATACAGCTCCTACGAGCAGTACTTC
>TRBJ1-5|TRBD1|TRBV27|-
CASSGSGGFGQPQHF
TGTGCCAGCAGTGGCTCAGGGGGCTTTGGTCAGCCCCAGCATTTT
>TRBJ1-1|-|TRBV30|-
CAWSSQAVNTEAFF
TGTGCCTGGAGTTCCCAGGCAGTGAACACTGAAGCTTTCTTT
>TRBJ1-2|-|TRBV6-5|few
CASSYGGAGNGYTF
TGTGCCAGCAGTTACGGGGGGGCAGGGAATGGCTACACCTTC
>TRBJ1-4|-|TRBV21-1|-
CASSLKVGDRGLNEKLFF
TGTGCCAGCAGCCTAAAGGTTGGGGACAGGGGGCTTAATGAAAAACTGTTTTTT
>TRBJ1-2|-|TRBV7-6|-
CASSPGGVNYGYTF
TGTGCCAGCAGCCCCGGCGGGGTTAACTATGGCTACACCTTC
>TRBJ2-3|TRBD1|TRBV7-9|-
CSSSKTGDTQYF
TGTTCCAGCAGTAAGACAGGGGACACGCAGTATTTT
>TRBJ2-3|TRBD2|TRBV9|-
CASSVGSGASSHTQYF
TGTGCCAGCAGCGTAGGGAGCGGGGCCTCCTCGCATACGCAGTATTTT
>TRBJ2-5|-|TRBV29-1|-
CSVAYPMLGTETQYF
TGCAGCGTTGCCTACCCGATGCTAGGTACGGAGACCCAGTACTTC
>TRBJ2-7|TRBD1|TRBV7-8|-
CASSLFPGQGTYEQYF
TGTGCCAGCAGTTTATTTCCGGGACAGGGGACCTACGAGCAGTACTTC
>TRBJ2-2|TRBD1|TRBV29-1|once
CSAGEAGGPGELFF
TGCAGCGCTGGTGAGGCAGGGGGCCCCGGGGAGCTGTTTTTT
>TRBJ2-3|TRBD2|TRBV30|-
CAWSSGTSGSTDTQYF
TGTGCCTGGAGCTCGGGGACTAGCGGAAGCACAGATACGCAGTATTTT
>TRBJ2-3|-|TRBV25-1|once
CATSEGGTDTQYF
TGTGCCACGTCTGAGGGGGGCACAGATACGCAGTATTTT
>TRBJ1-2|-|TRBV30|-
CAWSVQAYGYTF
TGTGCCTGGAGTGTCCAGGCCTATGGCTACACCTTC
>TRBJ1-2|TRBD1|TRBV7-6|-
CASSLGGQGKNYGYTF
TGTGCCAGCAGCTTAGGGGGACAGGGGAAAAACTATGGCTACACCTTC
>TRBJ2-3|-|TRBV4-3|-
CASSRSSTGRDTQYF
TGCGCCAGCAGCCGAAGCTCGACAGGAAGAGATACGCAGTATTTT
>TRBJ1-1|-|TRBV5-1|-
CASSLGVETEAFF
TGCGCCAGCAGCTTGGGGGTGGAGACTGAAGCTTTCTTT
>TRBJ1-5|-|TRBV29-1|few
CSVSPGSNQPQHF
TGCAGCGTCTCCCCAGGGAGCAATCAGCCCCAGCATTTT
>TRBJ2-3|TRBD1|TRBV2|once
CASRARQGDTDTQYF
TGTGCCAGCAGGGCTAGACAGGGTGACACAGATACGCAGTATTTT
>TRBJ2-7|-|TRBV5-1|-
CASSLVGAAYEQYF
TGCGCCAGCAGCTTGGTAGGGGCCGCCTACGAGCAGTACTTC
>TRBJ1-2|TRBD1|TRBV6-4|-
CASSVGTGSTYGYTF
TGTGCCAGCAGTGTCGGGACAGGGAGCACCTATGGCTACACCTTC
>TRBJ2-1|-|TRBV6-1|-
CASSRGWDEQFF
TGTGCCAGCAGTAGAGGATGGGATGAGCAGTTCTTC
>TRBJ1-4|-|TRBV7-9|-
CASSLGQGDEKLFF
TGTGCCAGCAGCTTAGGTCAGGGTGATGAAAAACTGTTTTTT
>TRBJ2-7|-|TRBV30|-
CAWSVLPRVEAYEQYF
TGTGCCTGGAGTGTATTGCCCAGGGTCGAGGCCTACGAGCAGTACTTC
>TRBJ1-3|-|TRBV30|-
CAWTDSNGNTIYF
TGTGCCTGGACGGACAGTAATGGAAACACCATATATTTT
>TRBJ2-7|TRBD2|TRBV6-5|-
CASTGTSGIYEQYF
TGTGCCAGCACCGGGACTAGCGGGATTTACGAGCAGTACTTC
>TRBJ1-2|TRBD1|TRBV7-4|-
CASSLSTGAVDYGYTF
TGTGCCAGCAGCTTGAGTACAGGGGCGGTGGACTATGGCTACACCTTC
>TRBJ1-5|-|TRBV6-1|-
CASSATPGGNQPQHF
TGTGCCAGCAGTGCCACCCCCGGGGGCAATCAGCCCCAGCATTTT
>TRBJ2-7|TRBD1|TRBV6-6|-
CASSTGTGDLWEQYF
TGTGCCAGCAGTACGGGGACAGGGGATTTGTGGGAGCAGTACTTC
>TRBJ2-3|TRBD2|TRBV7-6|-
CASSNPPSGATDTQYF
TGTGCCAGCAGCAACCCGCCTAGCGGCGCCACAGATACGCAGTATTTT
>TRBJ2-3|TRBD2|TRBV10-3|-
CAIRPNPGLETDTQYF
TGTGCCATCAGGCCCAATCCGGGACTAGAGACAGATACGCAGTATTTT